This T cell receptor (beta chain) was obtained from a study of T cell responses to AZD1222 COVID-19 vaccine. Study-wide results and caveats: The sample set comprised mostly white British donors with more females, and clonal diversity was possibly underestimated.

Note on this clone: Its antigen is not identified.

TCRdb's table, derived via immunoSEQ multiplex PCR, lists solely in-frame clones and lacks some. The sample lists 85,000 to 130,000 clones, 88% seen once, with approximately 9% in the top ten. Trimming removed 3 bases from V and 2 bases from J; junction bases left unmatched: 12. CDR3 size: 17 residues. Germline CDR1 is LNHNV and CDR2 is YYDKDF (reference sequence). This clonotype was obtained from an adult in good health. The chain combines TRBV15 with TRBJ2-7, with TRBD1 matching 8 bases. The sequenced sample was peripheral blood, obtained on day 0 of AZD1222 vaccination. The CDR3 loop is CATSRGGGQGIPYEQYF. In nucleotides, the CDR3 is TGTGCCACCAGCAGGGGGGGCGGACAGGGTATACCCTACGAGCAGTACTTC.